These T cell receptor beta chains were read from a single sample in a study of blood T cell repertoires in COVID-19. The assay was immunoSEQ multiplex PCR, and TCRdb's table has in-frame clones only and misses some. Counted here are just over 50,000 clones, over 75% occurring once; the ten biggest clones make up about 15%. Sequenced material: peripheral blood. These TCRs come from a human donor with active COVID-19. The donor label of this sample is uncertain. CDR3s include the opening cysteine and the closing phenylalanine or tryptophan. The D gene is left open where the match is weak. Expanded clones get a size class; other rows say once, few or many, or leave the size out.

D: .
size: .
V: TRBV5-1
J: TRBJ2-7
DNA: TGCGCCAGCAGCCTTCGGGGAGCCCTGACCCGGGTGGGATACGAGCAGTACTTC
CDR3: CASSLRGALTRVGYEQYF

D: .
size: once
V: TRBV7-9
J: TRBJ1-1
DNA: TGTGCCAGCAGCCAGGAAGCTTTCTTT
CDR3: CASSQEAFF

D: TRBD1
size: once
V: TRBV7-2
J: TRBJ2-1
DNA: TGTGCCAGCCTAAAGTGGGCAGGGGGTGTTGCTGAGCAGTTCTTC
CDR3: CASLKWAGGVAEQFF

D: TRBD2
size: .
V: TRBV11-1
J: TRBJ2-1
DNA: TGTGCCAGCAGACTCGCGGGGGGGCTCGTGGTTCATGAGCAGTTCTTC
CDR3: CASRLAGGLVVHEQFF

D: .
size: .
V: TRBV11-2
J: TRBJ1-6
DNA: TGTGCCAGCAGCTTTCAGGGGACCTCGGGAAATTCACCCCTCCACTTT
CDR3: CASSFQGTSGNSPLHF

D: .
size: .
V: TRBV6-5
J: TRBJ2-7
DNA: TGTGCCAGCAGTTATAAGTACAACGGAGCCTACGAGCAGTACTTC
CDR3: CASSYKYNGAYEQYF

D: TRBD1
size: .
V: TRBV7-6
J: TRBJ1-2
DNA: TGTGCCAGCAGCTTATCACAGGGGGCGCGGTATGGCTACACCTTC
CDR3: CASSLSQGARYGYTF

D: .
size: .
V: TRBV18
J: TRBJ1-5
DNA: TGTGCCAGCTCACCATCAGGGGACAATCAGCCCCAGCATTTT
CDR3: CASSPSGDNQPQHF

D: TRBD2
size: .
V: TRBV5-4
J: TRBJ2-5
DNA: TGTGCCAGCAGCCGAAAAGCGGGGGGGCTGGGGGAGACCCAGTACTTC
CDR3: CASSRKAGGLGETQYF

D: .
size: .
V: TRBV12-3/TRBV12-4
J: TRBJ2-2
DNA: TGTGCCAGCACCTTACAGGGCGGGGAGCTGTTTTTT
CDR3: CASTLQGGELFF

D: .
size: .
V: TRBV4-3
J: TRBJ2-7
DNA: TGCGCCAGCAGCCAAGATCTCGCATTTGAGGCCTACGAGCAGTACTTC
CDR3: CASSQDLAFEAYEQYF

D: .
size: .
V: TRBV19
J: TRBJ1-4
DNA: TGTGCCAGTAGCCCCCGACAGGAAAAACTGTTTTTT
CDR3: CASSPRQEKLFF

D: TRBD2
size: .
V: TRBV10-3
J: TRBJ2-7
DNA: TGTGCCATCAGTGAGAGGGCGACTAGCGGGGGTTTCTACTCCTACGAGCAGTACTTC
CDR3: CAISERATSGGFYSYEQYF

D: .
size: few
V: TRBV12-3/TRBV12-4
J: TRBJ1-3
DNA: TGTGCCAGCTCGGGGCCAGCGGGTGTGTATTTT
CDR3: CASSGPAGVYF

D: .
size: .
V: TRBV11-3
J: TRBJ2-2
DNA: TGTGCCAGCAGCCTAGACGACACCGGGGAGCTGTTTTTT
CDR3: CASSLDDTGELFF

D: TRBD2
size: .
V: TRBV18
J: TRBJ2-7
DNA: TGTGCCAGCTCAACCGTAGCGGGGGGAAACAGTTACGAGCAGTACTTC
CDR3: CASSTVAGGNSYEQYF

D: .
size: few
V: TRBV11-1
J: TRBJ2-7
DNA: TGTGCCAGCAGCTTAGAAGGGGCCCTCTCCTACGAGCAGTACTTC
CDR3: CASSLEGALSYEQYF

D: TRBD1
size: .
V: TRBV19
J: TRBJ1-2
DNA: TGTGCCAGTAGTACCGCAACAGGGGTTTATCTCTATGGCTACACCTTC
CDR3: CASSTATGVYLYGYTF